The clone carrying this T cell receptor beta chain was counted only a few times. This sample is drawn from a study of T-cell memory formation after mild COVID-19. TCRdb called the 5' RACE reads again in MiXCR, with one record for every CDR3 protein. Of tens of thousands of distinct CDR3 sequences detected, less than 8% appear once; the ten largest clones hold about 0.8%. The CDR3 extends over 14 amino acids. Germline CDR1 reads MGHDK; CDR2 reads SYGVNS. The junction had 6 bases not matched to a gene; V was cut back by 3 bases and J by 10 bases. The sequence was collected from an adult who had mild COVID-19 (a few samples of this study predate the infection). Cell type and time point are not known. This chain uses TRBV25-1 with TRBJ1-6; TRBD1 aligns across 7 bases. The sample was PBMCs or a T cell subset sorted from them (not recorded which). Written as DNA, the CDR3 is TGTGCCAGCAGTGACCCAGGGGGTCACTCACCCCTCCACTTT. Its protein is CASSDPGGHSPLHF. The entire variable domain, with the rest obtained from reference TRBV25-1 and TRBJ1-6, is as follows: EADIYQTPRYLVIGTGKKITLECSQTMGHDKMYWYQQDPGMELHLIHYSYGVNSTEKGDLSSESTVSRIRTEHFPLTLESARPSHTSQYLCASSDPGGHSPLHFGNGTRLTVT.